In its sample, the clone carrying this T cell receptor beta chain was seen a few times. A second PCR, run for about 6 to 11 cycles, used a sample-barcoded 5' primer plus a J-beta primer mix. TCRdb itself ran the 5' RACE reads through MiXCR, one entry per CDR3 protein. The sample holds over 450,000 distinct CDR3 sequences, around 24% seen once. Trimming cost V 6 bases and J 4 bases; bases outside gene matches: 5. Germline CDR1 reads DFQATT; CDR2 reads SNEGSKA (reference sequence). The CDR3 is 14 residues long. The sample comes from a study of blood T cells in healthy people across ages. This sample was shared with a second study, whose subject was T cells of mothers and their children. That publication notes: Microchimeric T cell clones that persisted were not detected.

V is TRBV20-1 and J is TRBJ2-3; 12 bases map to TRBD2. This receptor was obtained from a boy aged 10-17 years in good health. The sequenced sample consisted of blood. CDR3 in DNA: TGCAGTGCCCAGACTAGCGGGGGTCCAGATACGCAGTATTTT. Encoded protein: CSAQTSGGPDTQYF.